This TCR beta chain stems from a study of blood T cell repertoires in COVID-19. Study-wide background: Collection of acute and convalescent COVID-19 samples took place in the United States, Italy and Spain. PBMCs, B-cell-depleted T cells, or T cells provided the cDNA or gDNA that made up the material.

Clones were read by immunoSEQ multiplex PCR, and TCRdb kept only the in-frame ones, dropping some. The data show roughly 160,000 clones, roughly 90% seen once. The CDR3 consists of 18 residues. V trimming: 2 bases; J trimming: 7 bases; junction bases outside the gene matches: 12. In germline, CDR1 is MNHEY, CDR2 SVGEGT. Sequencing input: peripheral blood. This TCR was sampled from a man aged 45-65 years with acute or convalescent COVID-19. The V and J genes are TRBV6-2 or TRBV6-3 and TRBJ2-1; 12 bases are shared with TRBD2. Here the CDR3 reads CASSYRGLAGGYRNEQFF. In DNA form, the CDR3 reads TGTGCCAGCAGTTACCGTGGGCTAGCGGGGGGGTATCGAAATGAGCAGTTCTTC.